This is a list of T cell receptor beta chains from one sample in a study of T cell changes during pregnancy in multiple sclerosis. The method was immunoSEQ multiplex PCR; TCRdb's version includes in-frame clones alone and lacks a portion of them. Among tens of thousands of clones listed, approximately 94% were seen once. Source: CD8+ T cells from peripheral blood mononuclear cells, taken in the first trimester of pregnancy. The origin of the receptors is a female donor with multiple sclerosis, enrolled in a pregnancy study. Each CDR3 is given with its conserved first and last residue. A D gene is named only where the DNA matches it firmly. The size entry is marked missing in some rows and otherwise reads once, few, many or a size class.

D gene	clone size	V gene	J gene	CDR3 DNA	CDR3 protein
-	-	TRBV14	TRBJ1-1	TGTGCCAGTCTGGCAGGGCAGGACACTGAAGCTTTCTTT	CASLAGQDTEAFF
TRBD1	-	TRBV19	TRBJ1-2	TGTGCCAGTAGTATATTAAGACAGGGGTCGGATGGCTACACCTTC	CASSILRQGSDGYTF
TRBD1	-	TRBV19	TRBJ2-1	TGTGCCAGTAGTATAGGGGACAGGCCCTACAATGAGCAGTTCTTC	CASSIGDRPYNEQFF
-	-	TRBV6-4	TRBJ2-3	TGTGCCAGCAGCCCCGGCGAGGGGGCAGATACGCAGTATTTT	CASSPGEGADTQYF
-	-	TRBV7-8	TRBJ2-7	TGTGCCAGCAGCCCCGGGACTGGGAACTCCTACGAGCAGTACTTC	CASSPGTGNSYEQYF
-	-	TRBV4-1	TRBJ1-1	TGCGCCAGCAGCCAAGGTACCGGGGGTTTAACTGAAGCTTTCTTT	CASSQGTGGLTEAFF
-	-	TRBV27	TRBJ2-1	TGTGCCAGCAGTTTATATAACAATGAGCAGTTCTTC	CASSLYNNEQFF
-	-	TRBV28	TRBJ2-1	TGTGCCAGCAGGACTGGCCATCGGGGCAATGAGCAGTTCTTC	CASRTGHRGNEQFF
-	-	TRBV9	TRBJ1-1	TGTGCCAGCAGCGCCCTCGGAGGCACTGAAGCTTTCTTT	CASSALGGTEAFF
TRBD2	few	TRBV30	TRBJ2-2	TGTGCCTGGGGGGGAGGGAGAGATCTAACCGGGGAGCTGTTTTTT	CAWGGGRDLTGELFF
TRBD1	-	TRBV29-1	TRBJ1-2	TGCAGCGTTGAACCGGGACAGAATACGCATGGCTACACCTTC	CSVEPGQNTHGYTF
-	-	TRBV7-9	TRBJ1-2	TGTGCCAGCAGCTTAGTCTCCCTCCTGACAGATGGCTACACCTTC	CASSLVSLLTDGYTF
TRBD2	-	TRBV9	TRBJ2-3	TGTGCCAGCAGTCTAGGACTAGCGGGGGAGACAGATACGCAGTATTTT	CASSLGLAGETDTQYF
-	once	TRBV10-1	TRBJ2-4	TGCGCCAGCAGAACGGGGGTATTGGGAACCAAAAACATTCAGTACTTC	CASRTGVLGTKNIQYF
-	-	TRBV7-8	TRBJ1-1	TGTGCCAGCAGCTTAGGGGTCGGGGATACTAAAAACACTGAAGCTTTCTTT	CASSLGVGDTKNTEAFF
-	-	TRBV2	TRBJ1-1	TGTGCCAGCATCAATAGGCTACTAAACACTGAAGCTTTCTTT	CASINRLLNTEAFF
-	once	TRBV7-9	TRBJ2-7	TGTGCCAGCAGCTCCGAGGCAGGTACGACAGTTCAAGACTACGAGCAGTACTTC	CASSSEAGTTVQDYEQYF
-	-	TRBV19	TRBJ1-5	TGTGCCAGTAGTATCGGTGGAGGGGCGGGTGGCAATCAGCCCCAGCATTTT	CASSIGGGAGGNQPQHF
-	-	TRBV25-1	TRBJ1-2	TGTGCCAGCAGTGAGCCCAGGATGCACTATGGCTACACCTTC	CASSEPRMHYGYTF
TRBD1	-	TRBV25-1	TRBJ2-1	TGTGCCAGCAGTTTGCCGGGACAGAACAATGAGCAGTTCTTC	CASSLPGQNNEQFF
-	-	TRBV27	TRBJ1-5	TGTGCCAGCAGTTTGGGCAGGGGCCAGCCCCAGCATTTT	CASSLGRGQPQHF
TRBD1	-	TRBV11-3	TRBJ2-1	TGTGCCAGCAGCCCCGGGACAGGGAGGGTCAATGAGCAGTTCTTC	CASSPGTGRVNEQFF
-	-	TRBV7-2	TRBJ2-7	TGTGCCAGCAGCTCGGCAGGGGAGCAGTACTTC	CASSSAGEQYF
TRBD1	-	TRBV5-1	TRBJ2-1	TGCGCCAGCAGCTTCAGACAGGGGGCCTTTGGAAATGAGCAGTTCTTC	CASSFRQGAFGNEQFF
TRBD1	-	TRBV2	TRBJ1-1	TGTGCCAGCAGTGGAAAAAAGGGGACAGGGTCCACTGAAGCTTTCTTT	CASSGKKGTGSTEAFF
-	-	TRBV2	TRBJ1-1	TGTGCCAGCAGTCTTAGGGGGTTTGACACTGAAGCTTTCTTT	CASSLRGFDTEAFF
-	-	TRBV7-9	TRBJ2-2	TGTGCCAGCAGCTACGACAATCCCGGGGAGCTGTTTTTT	CASSYDNPGELFF
TRBD1	-	TRBV5-1	TRBJ1-1	TGCGCCAGCAGCTTGGGGGACAGTGAAGCTTTCTTT	CASSLGDSEAFF
-	-	TRBV5-1	TRBJ2-5	TGCGCCAGCAGCTTGGCCGGGGGTCAAGAGACCCAGTACTTC	CASSLAGGQETQYF
-	once	TRBV9	TRBJ2-2	TGTGCCAGCAGCGTAGCTACAGGGCTGAACACCGGGGAGCTGTTTTTT	CASSVATGLNTGELFF
-	-	TRBV27	TRBJ2-7	TGTGCCAGCAGTTTATTCGGGGGAGGCCCTGTAAACGAGCAGTACTTC	CASSLFGGGPVNEQYF
-	-	TRBV5-1	TRBJ2-2	TGCGCCAGCAGCTTTACGGTAACCGGGGAGCTGTTTTTT	CASSFTVTGELFF
TRBD2	-	TRBV27	TRBJ2-7	TGTGCCAGCAGTTTGCAGACTAGCGGGAGCTACGAGCAGTACTTC	CASSLQTSGSYEQYF
TRBD1	-	TRBV7-2	TRBJ1-2	TGTGCCAGCAGCGAGAGGGGGACAGTTGATAACTATGGCTACACCTTC	CASSERGTVDNYGYTF
TRBD2	-	TRBV4-1	TRBJ2-1	TGCGCCAGCAGCCAAGATGTGAGCGGGGGGTACAATGAGCAGTTCTTC	CASSQDVSGGYNEQFF
-	few	TRBV11-2	TRBJ1-1	TGTGCCACCACCGGCACTGAAGCTTTCTTT	CATTGTEAFF
-	-	TRBV20-1	TRBJ2-1	TGCAGTGCTAGGGCCCCTCAGCAGTTCTTC	CSARAPQQFF
-	-	TRBV7-9	TRBJ2-5	TGTGCCAGCAGCCCTTCGGGTAGAGAAGTCCGAGGGGAGACCCAGTACTTC	CASSPSGREVRGETQYF
-	-	TRBV6-1	TRBJ2-7	TGTGCCAGCAGTGTGTACAGCATCATACCCTACGAGCAGTACTTC	CASSVYSIIPYEQYF
-	few	TRBV21-1	TRBJ1-5	TGTGCCAGCAGCAAGAATGGACGGGGATCGCCCCAGCATTTT	CASSKNGRGSPQHF
-	-	TRBV6-5	TRBJ1-2	TGTGCCAGCAGTTACTCGGGCACTGGCTACACCTTC	CASSYSGTGYTF
-	-	TRBV14	TRBJ2-1	TGTGCCAGCAGCCAAGGAATCGTTTCGGTGAATGAGCAGTTCTTC	CASSQGIVSVNEQFF
-	-	TRBV15	TRBJ2-3	TGTGCCACCAGCCCCTCCGAGGACGCGGGAAGCACAGATACGCAGTATTTT	CATSPSEDAGSTDTQYF
TRBD1	-	TRBV18	TRBJ2-7	TGTGCCAGCTCACCCCGGGACAGGGGCCTTCCCTACGAGCAGTACTTC	CASSPRDRGLPYEQYF
TRBD1	-	TRBV5-4	TRBJ2-7	TGTGCCAGCAGCTTAGGGGACAGGGGTTTCAACTACGAGCAGTACTTC	CASSLGDRGFNYEQYF
TRBD1	-	TRBV9	TRBJ1-4	TGTGCCAGCAGCGTGGGACAGGGGAATGAAAAACTGTTTTTT	CASSVGQGNEKLFF
-	-	TRBV4-1	TRBJ1-5	TGCGCCAGCAGCCAAAGTAGGGGTGATCAGCCCCAGCATTTT	CASSQSRGDQPQHF
-	few	TRBV29-1	TRBJ2-7	TGCAGCGCCGGGCCCTCTGGGGCGCCCTACGAGCAGTACTTC	CSAGPSGAPYEQYF
-	-	TRBV15	TRBJ1-2	TGTGCCACCAGCGGGGGGGCTACATATGGCTACACCTTC	CATSGGATYGYTF
TRBD2	-	TRBV27	TRBJ2-1	TGTGCCAGCAGTTTCTACGAGGGAGGGCCGAATGAGCAGTTCTTC	CASSFYEGGPNEQFF
-	-	TRBV19	TRBJ2-1	TGTGCCAGTAGTATCTACGTATACAATGAGCAGTTCTTC	CASSIYVYNEQFF